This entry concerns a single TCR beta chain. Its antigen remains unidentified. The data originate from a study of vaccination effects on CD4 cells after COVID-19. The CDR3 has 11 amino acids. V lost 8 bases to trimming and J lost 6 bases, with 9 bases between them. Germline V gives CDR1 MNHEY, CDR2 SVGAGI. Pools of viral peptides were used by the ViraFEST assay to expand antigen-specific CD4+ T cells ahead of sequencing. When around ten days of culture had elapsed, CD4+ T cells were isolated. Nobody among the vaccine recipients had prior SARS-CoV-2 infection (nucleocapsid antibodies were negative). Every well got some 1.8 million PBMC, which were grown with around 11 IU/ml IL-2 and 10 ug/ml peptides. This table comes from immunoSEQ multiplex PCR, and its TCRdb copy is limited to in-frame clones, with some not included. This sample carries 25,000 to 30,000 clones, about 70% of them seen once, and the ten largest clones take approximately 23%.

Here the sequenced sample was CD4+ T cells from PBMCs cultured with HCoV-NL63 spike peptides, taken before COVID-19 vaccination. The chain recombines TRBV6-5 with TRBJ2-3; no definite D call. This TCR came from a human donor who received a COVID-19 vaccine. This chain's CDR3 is CASLLGDTQYF. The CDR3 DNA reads TGTGCCAGCCTTCTTGGGGATACGCAGTATTTT.